One sample yielded the 14 T cell receptor beta chains listed below, sequenced in a study of cytotoxic CD8 clonotypes in ibrutinib-treated CLL. The table came from immunoSEQ multiplex PCR; TCRdb's copy has only in-frame clones and leaves some out. The sample gives around 33,000 clones, around 63% of which show up once; around a quarter is in the top ten. Sample: PBMCs, taken before ibrutinib treatment. These receptor sequences come from a human donor with chronic lymphocytic leukemia.

The count of this clone is one. V is TRBV4-1 and J is TRBJ2-7; 7 bases are shared with TRBD2. There are 14 residues in the CDR3. Looked up from germline, CDR1 is MGHRA and CDR2 is YSYEKL. J lost 6 bases, V lost 7 bases, and 12 bases had no gene match. The CDR3 DNA reads TGCGCCAGCAACACGGGCGCGGGAGCTTCCGAGCAGTACTTC. Protein: CASNTGAGASEQYF.

The chain has TRBV27 and TRBJ2-1; D is unclear. The CDR3 contains 13 residues. V was clipped by 5 bases and J by 5 bases, with 10 bases between them. The V gene's germline CDR1 is MNHEY and CDR2 SMNVEV (reference sequence). CDR3 residues: CASSAIIDNEQFF. CDR3 sequence (DNA): TGTGCCAGCAGTGCCATCATAGACAATGAGCAGTTCTTC.

CDR3 sequence reads: CASRAGLAGTYEQYF. The CDR3 coding sequence is TGTGCCAGCAGGGCGGGACTAGCGGGGACCTACGAGCAGTACTTC. The V and J genes are TRBV2 and TRBJ2-7, with TRBD2 identical over 13 bases. Trimming removed 6 bases from V and 2 bases from J; junction bases left unmatched: 4. The CDR3 length is 15 residues. Germline CDR1 and CDR2: SNHLY and FYNNEI.

This clone was recorded only once. This sequence joins TRBV6-5 and TRBJ1-2; the D is unclear. Trimming cost V 6 bases and J 5 bases, with 16 bases left between them. Germline V gene sequence: CDR1 MNHEY, CDR2 SVGAGI. The CDR3 has 14 amino acids. The CDR3 DNA reads TGTGCCAGCAGCCCTAGGACCGCAGAATATGGCTACACCTTC. As protein: CASSPRTAEYGYTF.

This clone was seen only once. V is TRBV9 and J is TRBJ2-7; 8 bases agree with TRBD1. V lost 0 bases and J lost 6; bases outside the gene matches: 5. The CDR3 runs to 14 residues. The germline gives CDR1 SGDLS, CDR2 YYNGEE. The CDR3 nucleotides are TGTGCCAGCAGCGTAGATGACAGGGGCGGCGAGCAGTACTTC. Protein product: CASSVDDRGGEQYF.

This chain joins TRBV27 and TRBJ2-7, with D unresolved. Trimming left V 5 bases short and J 5 bases short, with 10 bases between. The germline gives CDR1 MNHEY, CDR2 SMNVEV (reference sequence). The CDR3 consists of 12 residues. This CDR3 reads CASSSLWNEQYF. The CDR3 DNA sequence: TGTGCCAGCAGTAGCCTCTGGAACGAGCAGTACTTC.

The chain links TRBV11-2 to TRBJ2-7; TRBD2 agrees at 10 bases. Germline values: CDR1 SGHAT, CDR2 FQNNGV. Trimming removed 0 bases from V and 1 base from J; junction bases left unmatched: 12. This CDR3 comprises 19 residues. The CDR3 nucleotides read TGTGCCAGCAGCTTAGATCGCCCCCTAGGACTAGCGGAATCCTACGAGCAGTACTTC. It yields the protein CASSLDRPLGLAESYEQYF.

This chain links TRBV19 with TRBJ2-4; TRBD2 aligns across 9 bases. J lost 0 bases, V lost 5 bases, and 2 bases had no gene match. This CDR3 is built from 15 residues. The germline CDR1 and CDR2 sequences are LNHDA and SQIVND (reference sequence). The CDR3 DNA is TGTGCCAGTAGTGTGGGACTAGCAGCCAAAAACATTCAGTACTTC. It codes for CASSVGLAAKNIQYF.

V is TRBV4-3 and J is TRBJ2-3; D not certain. The V gene lost 2 bases and the J gene lost 1 base, with 19 bases spanning the gap. Germline assignment: CDR1 LGHNA and CDR2 YSLEER. This CDR3 region has 18 residues. The CDR3 sequence: CASSQSWAESSGTDTQYF. Here the CDR3 DNA reads TGCGCCAGCAGCCAAAGCTGGGCGGAATCGAGCGGCACAGATACGCAGTATTTT.

The chain is built from TRBV5-5 and TRBJ2-7; 7 nucleotides agree with TRBD1. From germline, CDR1 is SGHKS and CDR2 YYEKEE (reference sequence). V trimming: 4 bases; J trimming: 3 bases; junction bases outside the gene matches: 13. CDR3 length: 16 amino acids. Here the CDR3 reads CASSLVRDSAYYEQYF. CDR3 sequence (DNA): TGTGCCAGCAGCCTTGTCCGGGACAGCGCCTACTACGAGCAGTACTTC.

J is TRBJ2-7 and V is TRBV12-5; 8 bases line up with TRBD1. Germline V gene sequence: CDR1 LGHNT, CDR2 FRNRAP. Trimming at V came to 6 bases and at J to 5 bases, leaving 3 bases not matched to a gene. This CDR3 is built from 12 residues. The CDR3 nucleotides are TGTGCTAGTGGAAGACAGGGGAACGAGCAGTACTTC. Translation gives CASGRQGNEQYF.

This clone came up a few times. The chain employs TRBV7-3 and TRBJ2-7, with TRBD2 identical over 8 bases. The CDR3 has 13 residues. The trim removed 2 bases at V and 6 bases at J, leaving 3 bases unmatched. Germline assignment: CDR1 SGHTA and CDR2 FQGTGA. This CDR3 reads CASSLGSGSEQYF. CDR3 nucleotides: TGTGCCAGCAGCTTAGGGAGCGGGAGCGAGCAGTACTTC.

A few counts support this clone. The V call is TRBV9, the J call TRBJ1-1; D gene unclear. This CDR3 has 13 residues. Germline lookup yields CDR1 SGDLS and CDR2 YYNGEE. V lost 0 bases to trimming and J lost 7 bases, with 10 bases between them. Here the CDR3 DNA reads TGTGCCAGCAGCGTAGTCTGGCGGAGTGAAGCTTTCTTT. This translates into CASSVVWRSEAFF.

The chain employs TRBV7-6 and TRBJ2-7; 8 nucleotides match TRBD1. With V trimmed by 4 bases and J by 3 bases, 5 bases remained unmatched. CDR1 and CDR2 from the germline V gene are SGHVS and FNYEAQ. This CDR3 contains 14 residues. The CDR3 DNA reads TGTGCCAGCAGCTCGACAGGGGCGGGCTACGAGCAGTACTTC. It codes for CASSSTGAGYEQYF.